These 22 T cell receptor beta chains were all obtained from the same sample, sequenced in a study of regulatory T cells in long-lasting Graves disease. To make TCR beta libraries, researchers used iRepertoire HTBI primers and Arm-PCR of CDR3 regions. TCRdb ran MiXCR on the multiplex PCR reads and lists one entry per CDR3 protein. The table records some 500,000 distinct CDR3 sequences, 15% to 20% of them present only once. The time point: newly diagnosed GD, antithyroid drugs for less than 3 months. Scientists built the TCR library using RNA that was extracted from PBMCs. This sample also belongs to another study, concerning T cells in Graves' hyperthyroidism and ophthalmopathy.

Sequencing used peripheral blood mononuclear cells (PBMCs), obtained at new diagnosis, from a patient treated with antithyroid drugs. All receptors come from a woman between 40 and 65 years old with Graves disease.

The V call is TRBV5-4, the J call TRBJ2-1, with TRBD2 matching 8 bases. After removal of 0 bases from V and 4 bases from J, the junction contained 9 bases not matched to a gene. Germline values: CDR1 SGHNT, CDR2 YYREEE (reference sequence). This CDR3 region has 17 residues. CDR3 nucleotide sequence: TGTGCCAGCAGCTTGGCAGGCGGGGGGCCTGGTTACAATGAGCAGTTCTTC. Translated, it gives CASSLAGGGPGYNEQFF.

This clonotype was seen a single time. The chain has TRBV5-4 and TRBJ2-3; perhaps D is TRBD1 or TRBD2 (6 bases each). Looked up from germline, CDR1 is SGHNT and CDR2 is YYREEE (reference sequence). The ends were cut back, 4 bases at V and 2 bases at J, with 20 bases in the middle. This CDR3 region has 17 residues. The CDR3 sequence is CASSGGGPGLHTDTQYF. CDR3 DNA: TGTGCCAGCAGCGGAGGGGGACCGGGACTGCACACAGATACGCAGTATTTT.

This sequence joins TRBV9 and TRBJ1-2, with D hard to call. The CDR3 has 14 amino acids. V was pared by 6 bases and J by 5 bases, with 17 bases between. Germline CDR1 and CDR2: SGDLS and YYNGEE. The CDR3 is CASTPSGSDYGYTF. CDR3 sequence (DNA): TGTGCCAGCACTCCGAGTGGGAGTGATTATGGCTACACCTTC.

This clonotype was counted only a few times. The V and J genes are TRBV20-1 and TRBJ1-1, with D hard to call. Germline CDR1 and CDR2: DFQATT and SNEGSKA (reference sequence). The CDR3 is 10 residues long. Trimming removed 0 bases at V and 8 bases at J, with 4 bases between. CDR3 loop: CSAREEEAFF. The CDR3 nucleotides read TGCAGTGCTAGAGAGGAAGAAGCTTTCTTT.

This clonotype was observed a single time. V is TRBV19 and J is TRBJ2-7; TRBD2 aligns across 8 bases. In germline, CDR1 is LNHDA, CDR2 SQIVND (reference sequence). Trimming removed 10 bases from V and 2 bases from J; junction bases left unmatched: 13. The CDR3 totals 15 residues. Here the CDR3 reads CATSKAGGKTYEQYF. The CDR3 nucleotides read TGTGCCACCTCAAAGGCGGGGGGAAAAACCTACGAGCAGTACTTC.

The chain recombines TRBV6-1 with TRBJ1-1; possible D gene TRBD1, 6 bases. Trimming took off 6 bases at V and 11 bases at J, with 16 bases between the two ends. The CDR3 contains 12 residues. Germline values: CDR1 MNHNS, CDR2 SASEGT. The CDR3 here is CASRSGVLGAFF. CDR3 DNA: TGTGCCAGCAGGTCAGGGGTCTTGGGGGCTTTCTTT.

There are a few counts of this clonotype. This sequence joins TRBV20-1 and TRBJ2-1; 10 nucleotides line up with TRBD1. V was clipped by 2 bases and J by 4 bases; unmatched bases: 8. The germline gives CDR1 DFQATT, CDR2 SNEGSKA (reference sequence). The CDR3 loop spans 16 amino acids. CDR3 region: CSARNVGTGDYNEQFF. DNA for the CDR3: TGCAGTGCTAGAAATGTCGGGACAGGGGATTACAATGAGCAGTTCTTC.

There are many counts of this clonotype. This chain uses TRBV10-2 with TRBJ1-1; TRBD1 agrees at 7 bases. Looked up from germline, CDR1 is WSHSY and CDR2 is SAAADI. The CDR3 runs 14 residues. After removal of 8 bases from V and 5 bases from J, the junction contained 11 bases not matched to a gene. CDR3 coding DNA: TGCGCCAGCGAGTCGGGGATCAGGGGGACTGAAGCTTTCTTT. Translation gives CASESGIRGTEAFF.

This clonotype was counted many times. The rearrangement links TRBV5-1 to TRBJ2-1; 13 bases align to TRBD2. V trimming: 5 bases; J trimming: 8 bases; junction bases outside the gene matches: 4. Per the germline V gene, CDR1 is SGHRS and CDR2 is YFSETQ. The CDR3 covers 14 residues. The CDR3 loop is CASRLTSGGYEQFF. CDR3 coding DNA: TGCGCCAGCAGACTGACTAGCGGGGGGTATGAGCAGTTCTTC. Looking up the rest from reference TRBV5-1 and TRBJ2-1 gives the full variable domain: KAGVTQTPRYLIKTRGQQVTLSCSPISGHRSVSWYQQTPGQGLQFLFEYFSETQRNKGNFPGRFSGRQFSNSRSEMNVSTLELGDSALYLCASRLTSGGYEQFFGPGTRLTVL.

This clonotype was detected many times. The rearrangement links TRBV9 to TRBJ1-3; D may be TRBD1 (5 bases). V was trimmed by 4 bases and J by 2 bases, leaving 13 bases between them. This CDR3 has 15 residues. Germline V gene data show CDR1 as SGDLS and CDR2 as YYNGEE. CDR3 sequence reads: CASSSSLGAGNTIYF. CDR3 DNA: TGTGCCAGCAGCTCTAGCCTGGGGGCTGGAAACACCATATATTTT.

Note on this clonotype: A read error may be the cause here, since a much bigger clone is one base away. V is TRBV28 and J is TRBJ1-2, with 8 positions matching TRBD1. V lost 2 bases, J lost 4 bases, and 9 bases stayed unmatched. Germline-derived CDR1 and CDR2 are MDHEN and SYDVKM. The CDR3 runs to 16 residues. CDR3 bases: TGTGCCAGCAGTTTAGAGTGGCCAGGGGGCCTCTATGGCTACACCTTC. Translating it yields CASSLEWPGGLYGYTF.

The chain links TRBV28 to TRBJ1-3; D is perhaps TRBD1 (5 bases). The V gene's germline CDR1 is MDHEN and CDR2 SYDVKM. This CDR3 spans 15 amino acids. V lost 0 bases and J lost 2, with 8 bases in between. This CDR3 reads CASSLWGRAGNTIYF. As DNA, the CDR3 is TGTGCCAGCAGTTTATGGGGGCGCGCTGGAAACACCATATATTTT.

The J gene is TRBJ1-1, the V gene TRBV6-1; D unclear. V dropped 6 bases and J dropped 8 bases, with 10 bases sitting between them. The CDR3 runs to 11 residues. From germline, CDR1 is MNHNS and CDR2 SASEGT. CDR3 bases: TGTGCCAGCAGCACCGGGAGAGAAGCTTTCTTT. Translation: CASSTGREAFF.

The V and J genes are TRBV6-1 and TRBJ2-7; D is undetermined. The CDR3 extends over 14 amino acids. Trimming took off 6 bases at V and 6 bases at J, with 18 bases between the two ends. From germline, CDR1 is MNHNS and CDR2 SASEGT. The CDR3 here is CASRLQDPPFEQYF. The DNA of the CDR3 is TGTGCCAGCAGGTTACAAGACCCTCCGTTCGAGCAGTACTTC.

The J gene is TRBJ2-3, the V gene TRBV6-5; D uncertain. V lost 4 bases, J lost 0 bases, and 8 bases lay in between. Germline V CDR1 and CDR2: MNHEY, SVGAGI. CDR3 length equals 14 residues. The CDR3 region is CASSSPLSTDTQYF. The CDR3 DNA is TGTGCCAGCAGTTCCCCACTAAGCACAGATACGCAGTATTTT.

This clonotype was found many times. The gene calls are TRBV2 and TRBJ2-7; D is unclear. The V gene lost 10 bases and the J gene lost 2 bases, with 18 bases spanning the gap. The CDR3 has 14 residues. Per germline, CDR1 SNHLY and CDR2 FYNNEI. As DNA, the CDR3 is TGTGCCACCGGTCGACGGAGCACCACCTACGAGCAGTACTTC. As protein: CATGRRSTTYEQYF.

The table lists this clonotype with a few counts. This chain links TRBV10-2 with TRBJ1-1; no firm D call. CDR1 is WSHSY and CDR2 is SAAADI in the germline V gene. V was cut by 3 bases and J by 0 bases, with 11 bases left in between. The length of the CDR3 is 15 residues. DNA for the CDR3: TGCGCCAGCAGTGATCCGCTTTTTTTGAACACTGAAGCTTTCTTT. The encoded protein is CASSDPLFLNTEAFF.

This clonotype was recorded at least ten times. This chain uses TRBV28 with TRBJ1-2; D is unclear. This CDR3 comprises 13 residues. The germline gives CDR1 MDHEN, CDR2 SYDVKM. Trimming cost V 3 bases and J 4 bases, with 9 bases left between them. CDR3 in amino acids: CASSLSGFYGYTF. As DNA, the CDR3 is TGTGCCAGCAGTTTGTCCGGGTTCTATGGCTACACCTTC.

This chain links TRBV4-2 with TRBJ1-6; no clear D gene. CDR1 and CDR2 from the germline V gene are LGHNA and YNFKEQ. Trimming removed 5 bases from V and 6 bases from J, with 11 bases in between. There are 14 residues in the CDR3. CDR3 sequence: CASSTGSLNSPLHF. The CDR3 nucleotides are TGTGCCAGCAGCACCGGGTCCCTTAATTCACCCCTCCACTTT.

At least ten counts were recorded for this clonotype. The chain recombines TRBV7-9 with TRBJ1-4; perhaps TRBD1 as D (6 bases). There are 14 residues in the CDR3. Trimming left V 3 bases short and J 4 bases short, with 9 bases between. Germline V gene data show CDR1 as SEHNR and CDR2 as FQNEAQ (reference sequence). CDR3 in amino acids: CASSLDSLNEKLFF. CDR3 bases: TGTGCCAGCAGCTTGGACAGCCTTAATGAAAAACTGTTTTTT.

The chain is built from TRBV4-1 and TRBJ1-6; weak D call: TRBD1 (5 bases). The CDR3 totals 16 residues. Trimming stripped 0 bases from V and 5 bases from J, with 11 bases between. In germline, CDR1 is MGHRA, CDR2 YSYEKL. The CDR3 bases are TGCGCCAGCAGCCAAGAAGGTGGCAGGGATAATTCACCCCTCCACTTT. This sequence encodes CASSQEGGRDNSPLHF.

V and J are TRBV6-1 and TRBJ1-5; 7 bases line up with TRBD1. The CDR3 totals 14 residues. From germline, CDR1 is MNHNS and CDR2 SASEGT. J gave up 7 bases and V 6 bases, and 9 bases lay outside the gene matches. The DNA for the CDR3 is TGTGCCAGCAGCGACACAGGGGAGAGGCAGCCCCAGCATTTT. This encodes CASSDTGERQPQHF.